The sequence of this T cell receptor beta chain was determined in a study of T cell responses to AZD1222 COVID-19 vaccine. This table comes from immunoSEQ multiplex PCR, and its TCRdb copy is limited to in-frame clones, with some not included. Of about 140,000 clones listed, approximately 90% were seen once; the top ten hold roughly 3.1%. Trimming removed 10 bases from V and 6 bases from J, with 10 bases in between. Germline V lookup: CDR1 ENHRY, CDR2 SYGVKD. The CDR3 extends over 11 amino acids. The sequence was collected from an adult in good health. The material was peripheral blood, obtained on day 0 of AZD1222 vaccination. V is TRBV10-3 and J is TRBJ2-1; the D is unclear. This chain's CDR3 is CASGSGNEQFF. Written as DNA, the CDR3 is TGTGCCAGTGGGTCGGGCAATGAGCAGTTCTTC.